The clone carrying this TCR beta chain was seen ten or more times. Its matching antigen is unknown. In germline, CDR1 is SGHRS, CDR2 YFSETQ. V lost 0 bases, J lost 4 bases, and 0 bases stayed unmatched. The CDR3 loop spans 14 amino acids. TCRdb fed the 5' RACE reads into MiXCR, producing one record per CDR3 protein. In the table there are 120,000 or so distinct CDR3 sequences, roughly 15% of which are singletons. This sample stems from a study of CD8 T cells in ankylosing spondylitis. The study's findings and limits: Certain motif variants had earlier been reported in reactive arthritis synovial fluid and blood. Clones tied to disease were said to be significantly enriched in matched ankylosing spondylitis synovial fluid.

The sample consisted of blood, either unsorted or a sorted T cell fraction (not recorded which). The TCR originated in a female donor with ankylosing spondylitis or in good health (not recorded which). The genes are TRBV5-1 and TRBJ1-2; 10 nucleotides agree with TRBD1. CDR3 region: CASSLGQGAYGYTF. DNA for the CDR3: TGCGCCAGCAGCTTGGGACAGGGGGCCTATGGCTACACCTTC.